This T cell receptor (beta chain) was identified in a study of Ad26.COV2.S vaccination and SARS-CoV-2 variants. Worth noting for this clone: As yet, its antigen is unknown.

The repertoire was sequenced with immunoSEQ multiplex PCR; TCRdb's copy has only in-frame clones and lacks some. Of hundreds of thousands of clones listed, roughly 84% are singletons. Described treatment: over 15 received Ad26.COV2.S at low or high dose, single or two shots; about 5 received placebo; per-sample allocation not given. Specimen acquisition occurred on day 63 following the initial vaccine or placebo injection. The V gene's germline CDR1 is SEHNR and CDR2 FQNEAQ (reference sequence). The CDR3 has 15 residues. Trimming took off 1 base at V and 2 bases at J, with 11 bases between the two ends. Study-wide points: Placebo recipients trailed vaccine recipients in spike-specific TCR breadth.

The chain joins TRBV7-9 to TRBJ2-5; no firm D call. This material consisted of peripheral blood, taken in a trial of Ad26.COV2.S vaccine versus placebo. The receptor was isolated from a person between 18 and 65 years old who received the Ad26.COV2.S COVID-19 vaccine or a placebo. The CDR3 reads CASSLVPEIQETQYF. In nucleotides, the CDR3 is TGTGCCAGCAGCTTAGTACCGGAGATTCAAGAGACCCAGTACTTC.